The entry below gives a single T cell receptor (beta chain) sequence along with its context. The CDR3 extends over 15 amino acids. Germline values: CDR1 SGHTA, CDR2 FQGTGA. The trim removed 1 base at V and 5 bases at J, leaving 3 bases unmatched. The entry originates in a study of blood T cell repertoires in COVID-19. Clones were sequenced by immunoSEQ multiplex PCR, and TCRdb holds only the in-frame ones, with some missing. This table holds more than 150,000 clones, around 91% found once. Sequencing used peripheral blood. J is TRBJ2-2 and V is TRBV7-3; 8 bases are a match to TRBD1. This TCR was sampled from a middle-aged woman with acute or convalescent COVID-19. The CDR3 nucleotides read TGTGCCAGCAGCTTAAACAGGGGGAATACCGGGGAGCTGTTTTTT. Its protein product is CASSLNRGNTGELFF.